These 7 T cell receptor beta chains were all obtained from the same sample, sequenced in a study of T cell repertoires in cytomegalovirus infection. Their antigens are not known. Each CDR3 protein gets one entry after TCRdb re-called the reads with MiXCR. The table shows roughly 990,000 distinct CDR3 sequences, with roughly 30% occurring only once. The specimen comprised cultured CD8+ T cells from PBMCs, sampled from culture after CMV antigen stimulation. These receptors were obtained from a human donor in good health (CMV status not recorded). Some clones in this sample may be carry-over from other donors' samples.

J is TRBJ2-1 and V is TRBV6-2 or TRBV6-3; 8 bases line up with TRBD2. The CDR3 has 17 amino acids. J gave up 4 bases and V 2 bases, and 10 bases lay outside the gene matches. CDR1 is MNHEY, CDR2 SVGEGT, per germline. CDR3 residues: CASSYSGGAGEYNEQFF. The CDR3, as DNA: TGTGCCAGCAGTTACAGCGGTGGAGCGGGGGAGTACAATGAGCAGTTCTTC.

There are a few counts of this clonotype. The chain recombines TRBV7-9 with TRBJ2-3; D is unclear. Trimming shortened V by 5 bases and J by 0 bases, and 12 bases separated the two germline ends. CDR3 length: 15 amino acids. The germline V gene encodes CDR1 SEHNR and CDR2 FQNEAQ (reference sequence). CDR3 in DNA: TGTGCCAGCAGCGTAAGGGTGGGTAGCACAGATACGCAGTATTTT. It specifies CASSVRVGSTDTQYF.

Worth noting for this clonotype: This may come from a read error, since a much larger clone is one base off. The chain uses TRBV7-2 and TRBJ2-3, with 10 bases matching TRBD2. Germline V CDR1 and CDR2: SGHTA, FQGNSA. CDR3 length: 18 amino acids. The CDR3 is CASSLASRRAGGLDTRYF. The CDR3 nucleotides are TGTGCCAGCAGCTTAGCCTCGAGGCGAGCGGGGGGGCTAGATACGCGGTATTTT.

This clonotype was detected only a few times. V is TRBV11-2 and J is TRBJ2-3, with D perhaps assigned TRBD1 or TRBD2 (6 bases each). V lost 4 bases, J lost 10 bases, and 21 bases lay in between. Germline CDR1 reads SGHAT; CDR2 reads FQNNGV. This CDR3 is built from 15 residues. CDR3 protein: CASSSWRGLEWAQYF. In nucleotides, the CDR3 is TGTGCCAGCAGCTCCTGGAGGGGGTTGGAGTGGGCGCAGTATTTT.

This clonotype was seen a handful of times. This sequence joins TRBV6-5 and TRBJ1-5; no definite D call. The germline V and J ends were trimmed by 2 bases and 4 bases, with 6 bases remaining between them. CDR1 is MNHEY and CDR2 is SVGAGI in the germline V gene. This CDR3 region has 13 residues. CDR3 sequence (DNA): TGTGCCAGCAGTTACGGGGAGAATCAGCCCCAGCATTTT. This gives the protein CASSYGENQPQHF.

This clonotype was found a few times. The chain links TRBV7-3 to TRBJ2-6, with D tentatively TRBD2 (5 bases). The CDR3 contains 14 residues. The V end lost 5 bases, the J end lost 2 bases, and 7 bases lay between the germline ends. The germline gives CDR1 SGHTA, CDR2 FQGTGA. Written as DNA, the CDR3 is TGTGCCAGCAGCGTCGGGGCTGGGGCCAACGTCCTGACTTTC. As protein: CASSVGAGANVLTF. Filled out from reference TRBV7-3 and TRBJ2-6, the complete variable domain reads GAGVSQTPSNKVTEKGKYVELRCDPISGHTALYWYRQSLGQGPEFLIYFQGTGAADDSGLPNDRFFAVRPEGSVSTLKIQRTERGDSAVYLCASSVGAGANVLTFGAGSRLTVL.

This chain connects TRBV5-8 to TRBJ2-1; D gene uncertain. This CDR3 comprises 12 residues. The germline V gene encodes CDR1 SGHTS and CDR2 YDEGEE. The ends were cut back, 4 bases at V and 8 bases at J, with 10 bases in the middle. Here the CDR3 DNA reads TGTGCCAGCAGCAAGTGGGCCCATGAGCAGTTCTTC. Protein product: CASSKWAHEQFF.